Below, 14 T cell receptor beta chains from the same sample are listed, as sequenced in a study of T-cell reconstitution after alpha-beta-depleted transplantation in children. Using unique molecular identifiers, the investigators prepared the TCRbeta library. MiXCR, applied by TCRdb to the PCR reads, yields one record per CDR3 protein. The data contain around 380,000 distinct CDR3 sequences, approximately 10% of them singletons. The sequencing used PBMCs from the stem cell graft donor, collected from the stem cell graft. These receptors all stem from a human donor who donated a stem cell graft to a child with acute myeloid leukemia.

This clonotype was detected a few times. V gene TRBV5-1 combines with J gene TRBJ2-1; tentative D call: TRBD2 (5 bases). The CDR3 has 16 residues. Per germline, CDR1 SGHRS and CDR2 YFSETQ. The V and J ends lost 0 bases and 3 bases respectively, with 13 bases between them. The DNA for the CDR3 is TGCGCCAGCAGCTTGGCCGCTAGCAGAAACTACAATGAGCAGTTCTTC. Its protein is CASSLAASRNYNEQFF.

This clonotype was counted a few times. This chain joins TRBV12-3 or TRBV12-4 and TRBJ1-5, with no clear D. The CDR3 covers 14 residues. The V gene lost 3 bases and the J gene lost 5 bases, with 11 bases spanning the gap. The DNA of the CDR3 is TGTGCCAGCAGTTTTGGTGGGTCGGATCAGCCCCAGCATTTT. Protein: CASSFGGSDQPQHF.

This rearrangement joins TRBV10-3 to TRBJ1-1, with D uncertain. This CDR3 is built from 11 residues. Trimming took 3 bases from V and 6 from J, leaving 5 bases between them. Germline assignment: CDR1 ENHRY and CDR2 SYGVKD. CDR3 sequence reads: CAISEASEAFF. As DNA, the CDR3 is TGTGCCATCAGTGAAGCCTCTGAAGCTTTCTTT.

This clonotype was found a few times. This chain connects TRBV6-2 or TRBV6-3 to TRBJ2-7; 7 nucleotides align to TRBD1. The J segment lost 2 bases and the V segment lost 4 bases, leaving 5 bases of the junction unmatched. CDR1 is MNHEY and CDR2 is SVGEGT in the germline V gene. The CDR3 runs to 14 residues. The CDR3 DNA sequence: TGTGCCAGCAGTTGGCTACAGGGGCCCTACGAGCAGTACTTC. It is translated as CASSWLQGPYEQYF.

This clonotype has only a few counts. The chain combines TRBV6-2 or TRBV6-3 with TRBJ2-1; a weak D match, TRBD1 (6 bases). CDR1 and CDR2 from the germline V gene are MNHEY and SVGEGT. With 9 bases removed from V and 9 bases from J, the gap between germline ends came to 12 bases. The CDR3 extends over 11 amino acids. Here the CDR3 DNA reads TGTGCCAGTCAGGACAGCTCTGAGCAGTTCTTC. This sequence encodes CASQDSSEQFF.

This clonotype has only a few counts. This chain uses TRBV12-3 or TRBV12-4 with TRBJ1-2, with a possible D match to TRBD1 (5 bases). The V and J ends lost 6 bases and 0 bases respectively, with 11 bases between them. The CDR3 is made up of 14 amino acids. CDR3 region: CASSRQSSNYGYTF. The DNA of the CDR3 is TGTGCCAGCAGCCGACAGTCGTCTAACTATGGCTACACCTTC.

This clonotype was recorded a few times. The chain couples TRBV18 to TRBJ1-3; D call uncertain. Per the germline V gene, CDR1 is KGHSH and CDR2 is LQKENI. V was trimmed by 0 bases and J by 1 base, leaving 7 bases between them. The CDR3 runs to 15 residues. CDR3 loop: CASSPPNESGNTIYF. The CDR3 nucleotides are TGTGCCAGCTCACCACCGAACGAGTCTGGAAACACCATATATTTT.

CDR3 in amino acids: CASSSSRQGDLYNEQFF. Here the CDR3 DNA reads TGCGCCAGCAGCTCGTCTCGACAGGGTGACCTTTACAATGAGCAGTTCTTC. J is TRBJ2-1 and V is TRBV5-1, with 7 bases matching TRBD1. The CDR3 has 17 residues. CDR1 is SGHRS and CDR2 is YFSETQ in the germline V gene. After removal of 3 bases from V and 4 bases from J, the junction contained 13 bases not matched to a gene.

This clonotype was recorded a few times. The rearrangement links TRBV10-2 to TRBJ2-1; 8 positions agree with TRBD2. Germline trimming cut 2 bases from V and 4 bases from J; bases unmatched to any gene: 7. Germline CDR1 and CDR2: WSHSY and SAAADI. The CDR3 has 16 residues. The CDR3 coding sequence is TGCGCCAGCAGTGAGGGGTCTAGCGGGCTTTACAATGAGCAGTTCTTC. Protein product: CASSEGSSGLYNEQFF.

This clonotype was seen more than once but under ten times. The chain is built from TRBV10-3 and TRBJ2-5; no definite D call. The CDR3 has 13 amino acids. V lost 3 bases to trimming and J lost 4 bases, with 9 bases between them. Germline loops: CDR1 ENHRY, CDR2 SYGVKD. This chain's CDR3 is CAISDTPRETQYF. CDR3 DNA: TGTGCCATCAGTGACACGCCGCGAGAGACCCAGTACTTC.

CDR3 in amino acids: CASSPQVYQPQHF. CDR3 DNA: TGTGCCAGCAGTCCCCAGGTGTATCAGCCCCAGCATTTT. The V gene is TRBV27, the J gene TRBJ1-5; D uncertain. V gave up 5 bases and J gave up 5 bases, with 10 bases separating them. Germline V gene sequence: CDR1 MNHEY, CDR2 SMNVEV (reference sequence). The CDR3 has 13 residues.

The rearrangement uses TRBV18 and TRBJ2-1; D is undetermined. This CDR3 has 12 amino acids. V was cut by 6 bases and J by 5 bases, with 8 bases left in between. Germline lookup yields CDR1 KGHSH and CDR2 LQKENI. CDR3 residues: CASSPKDNEQFF. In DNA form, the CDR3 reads TGTGCCAGCTCTCCCAAAGACAATGAGCAGTTCTTC.

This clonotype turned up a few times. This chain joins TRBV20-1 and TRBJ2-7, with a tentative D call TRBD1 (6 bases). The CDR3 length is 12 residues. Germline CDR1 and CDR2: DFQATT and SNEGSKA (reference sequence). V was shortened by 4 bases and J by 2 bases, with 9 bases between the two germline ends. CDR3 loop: CSANRQAYEQYF. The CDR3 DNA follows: TGCAGTGCTAACCGACAGGCCTACGAGCAGTACTTC.

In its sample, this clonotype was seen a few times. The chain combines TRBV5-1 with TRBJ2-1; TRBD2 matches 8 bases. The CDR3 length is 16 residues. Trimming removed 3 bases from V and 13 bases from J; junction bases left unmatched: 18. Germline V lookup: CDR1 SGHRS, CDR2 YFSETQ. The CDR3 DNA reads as TGCGCCAGCAGCTCCGACCCGGGGGGGGCATCCACCTTTCAGTTCTTC. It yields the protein CASSSDPGGASTFQFF.